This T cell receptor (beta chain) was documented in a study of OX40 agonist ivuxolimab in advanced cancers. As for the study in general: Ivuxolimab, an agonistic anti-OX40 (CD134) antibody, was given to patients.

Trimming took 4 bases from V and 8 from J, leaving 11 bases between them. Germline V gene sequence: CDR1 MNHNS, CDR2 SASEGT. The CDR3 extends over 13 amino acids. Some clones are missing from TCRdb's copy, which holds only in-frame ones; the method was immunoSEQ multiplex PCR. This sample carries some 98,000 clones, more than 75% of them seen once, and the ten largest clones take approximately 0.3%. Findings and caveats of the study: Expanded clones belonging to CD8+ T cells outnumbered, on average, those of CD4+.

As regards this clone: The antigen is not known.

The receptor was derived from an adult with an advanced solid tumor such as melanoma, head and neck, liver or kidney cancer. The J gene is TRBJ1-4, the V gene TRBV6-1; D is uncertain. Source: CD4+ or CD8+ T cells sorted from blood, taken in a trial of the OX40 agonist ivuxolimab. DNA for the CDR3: TGTGCCAGCAGTGTAAGGATGTTCGAAAAACTGTTTTTT. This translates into CASSVRMFEKLFF.